This T cell receptor (beta chain) was captured by sequencing in a study of CD8 T cells in Susac syndrome (dated by TCRdb to between 2018 and 2021). Looking at the study overall: Of the Susac syndrome patients who were sequenced, eight were in clinical remission while about six had clinically active disease. Susac syndrome patients were therapy-naive, on corticosteroids (some also receiving IVIg), or on IVIg alone at blood withdrawal. Repertoire sequencing was used to test whether CD8+ T cell activation and differentiation in Susac syndrome was antigen driven. The study compared CD8+ T cell repertoire clonality among over ten healthy donors, roughly 14 Susac syndrome patients and approximately 16 multiple sclerosis patients. General study outcomes and caveats: The study acknowledged that relatively few individuals were included in the TCR sequencing and HLA analysis. In the total CD8+ and CD8+ TEMRA repertoires, about 16 and five Susac-specific public clones, respectively, were identified. CD8+ repertoires in Susac syndrome showed clonal expansion, which was highest in CD8+ TEMRA cells and was greater in clinically active patients than in remitting patients.

This clonotype was detected only a few times. The antigen it recognizes is unknown. The input lacks base qualities; no much larger clone sits a single base away. Peripheral blood CD8+ and CD4+ T cells from healthy donors, Susac syndrome patients and multiple sclerosis patients were profiled by high-throughput TCR beta sequencing. The Susac syndrome patients fulfilled recently defined diagnostic criteria for either definite or probable disease. Bulk CD8+ and CD4+ T cells were purified magnetically by negative isolation, whereas CD8+ TEMRA cells were enriched by FACS. Blood was collected in EDTA tubes and processed within 24 hours, with PBMCs isolated through density gradient centrifugation. PBMCs destined for TCR sequencing were cryopreserved in liquid nitrogen and later thawed in a 37 °C water bath. Purity of sorted or isolated CD4+, CD8+ and CD8+ TEMRA cells was at least 90%. Trimming removed 2 bases from V and 2 bases from J, leaving 10 bases between the germline ends. Taken from cysteine to phenylalanine, the CDR3 has 14 residues. CDR3 DNA only is kept here, 42 bases in frame from base 1.

RNA was extracted with the RNeasy kit and about 0.5 to 1 ug was reverse transcribed using random hexamers. The immunoSEQ multiplex PCR assay, covering 54 Vbeta and 13 Jbeta segments, was used to amplify TCR beta CDR3 regions. PCR amplification bias was corrected by using a synthetic template baseline for primer optimization and computational correction. In the paper's pipeline: Reads were annotated to V, D and J genes per IMGT and analyzed with immunoSEQ Analyzer, keeping only productive sequences. Clonality was computed as one minus Shannon entropy normalized by log2 of the number of productive unique sequences. For each patient and control, public and private clones were evaluated among the 100 most prevalent clones. Clones were defined as Susac-specific if absent from the healthy and MS cohorts, from 1052 published viral clones and from other ImmuneACCESS disease sequences. Starting from the raw public reads, TCRdb applied fastp trimming at Q25, assembled clones with MiXCR and retained in-frame beta chains. CDR3 protein sequences are deduplicated, and each keeps its most common genes and DNA. None of the V and J calls come from the authors' own analysis; TCRdb made them. This sample gives about 120,000 distinct CDR3 sequences in total; around 95% of them show up just once. The ten largest clones capture approximately 0.2% of the sample.

The receptor's source is a human donor with Susac syndrome. The chain joins TRBV23-1 to TRBJ2-7; TRBD2 could be the D gene, as 7 bases match. TRBV23-1 is given ORF status, its function remaining uncertain. Material: CD8+ T cells from PBMCs. The DNA reads as follows: TGCGCCAGCAGTCAAGGGCGGGGGCCCTACGAGCAGTACTTC. Translated, this is CASSQGRGPYEQYF.